The 13 T cell receptor beta chains below were found in one sample sequenced in a study of T-cell reconstitution after alpha-beta-depleted transplantation in children. Molecular barcoding with unique molecular identifiers was used for the TCRbeta library. TCRdb analysed the PCR reads with MiXCR anew, one entry per CDR3 protein. Of 500,000 to 650,000 distinct CDR3 sequences listed, roughly 11% are singletons. The specimen comprised PBMCs, mostly from graft donor cells, sampled 180 days after TCRalphabeta/CD19-depleted stem cell transplant. Source of these receptors: a female patient aged 2 to 10 who had a stem cell transplant for aplastic anemia, so the T cells may come from the graft donor.

This clonotype was seen only a few times. The chain is built from TRBV15 and TRBJ2-1; D is perhaps TRBD2 (6 bases). Germline values: CDR1 LNHNV, CDR2 YYDKDF (reference sequence). V was trimmed by 0 bases and J by 14 bases, leaving 14 bases between them. The CDR3 runs to 13 residues. Here the CDR3 reads CATSRDRQRAEFF. The CDR3 DNA reads TGTGCCACCAGCAGAGATCGCCAGCGGGCGGAGTTCTTC.

V is TRBV20-1 and J is TRBJ2-1, with unresolved D. Germline V gene sequence: CDR1 DFQATT, CDR2 SNEGSKA (reference sequence). The germline V and J ends were trimmed by 3 bases and 7 bases, with 4 bases remaining between them. This CDR3 spans 10 amino acids. The CDR3 sequence is CSARRNEQFF. The CDR3 DNA is TGCAGTGCTAGGCGGAATGAGCAGTTCTTC.

This clonotype was seen many times. The rearrangement joins TRBV28 to TRBJ2-5; 8 nucleotides align to TRBD2. V gave up 6 bases and J gave up 3 bases; unmatched junction bases: 18. The CDR3 contains 18 residues. Germline V lookup: CDR1 MDHEN, CDR2 SYDVKM. CDR3 protein: CASRPGLAGPTAEETQYF. The CDR3 nucleotides read TGTGCCAGCAGGCCCGGCTTAGCGGGACCTACCGCCGAAGAGACCCAGTACTTC.

This clonotype has more than one count but fewer than ten. The V call is TRBV20-1, the J call TRBJ1-5; D uncertain. Trimming took off 4 bases at V and 3 bases at J, with 7 bases between the two ends. CDR3 size: 12 residues. Germline lookup yields CDR1 DFQATT and CDR2 SNEGSKA (reference sequence). The CDR3 DNA reads as TGCAGTGCTAACAGCCACAATCAGCCCCAGCATTTT. Amino acids: CSANSHNQPQHF.

This clonotype was seen a handful of times. The chain is built from TRBV20-1 and TRBJ2-3, with D uncertain. Per the germline V gene, CDR1 is DFQATT and CDR2 is SNEGSKA (reference sequence). CDR3 length: 12 residues. V was cut by 4 bases and J by 4 bases, with 9 bases left in between. CDR3 amino acids: CSAKRGADTQYF. CDR3 coding DNA: TGCAGTGCTAAACGAGGTGCAGATACGCAGTATTTT.

The chain has TRBV9 and TRBJ2-7, with D possibly called TRBD1 or TRBD2 (5 bases each). The CDR3 spans 14 residues. V gave up 2 bases and J gave up 1 base, with 10 bases separating them. Germline loops: CDR1 SGDLS, CDR2 YYNGEE. CDR3 sequence reads: CASSVGDGSYEQYF. The CDR3 DNA reads TGTGCCAGCAGCGTGGGGGACGGATCCTACGAGCAGTACTTC.

This clonotype was counted at least ten times. The rearrangement links TRBV28 to TRBJ2-6; D may be TRBD1 (6 bases). Trimming took off 8 bases at V and 0 bases at J, with 20 bases between the two ends. The CDR3 covers 18 residues. Germline lookup yields CDR1 MDHEN and CDR2 SYDVKM. CDR3 coding DNA: TGTGCCAGCTATTACCGGGACACCGAAAACTCTGGGGCCAACGTCCTGACTTTC. It yields the protein CASYYRDTENSGANVLTF.

This clonotype has a handful of counts. This rearrangement joins TRBV18 to TRBJ1-1, with D maybe TRBD1 (5 bases). CDR1 KGHSH and CDR2 LQKENI come from the germline V gene. This CDR3 has 13 amino acids. V was pared by 4 bases and J by 0 bases, with 6 bases between. Here the CDR3 DNA reads TGTGCCAGCTCACTGGACATGAACACTGAAGCTTTCTTT. Its protein product is CASSLDMNTEAFF.

The genes are TRBV29-1 and TRBJ1-4; 8 bases align to TRBD1. J gave up 6 bases and V 4 bases, and 13 bases lay outside the gene matches. Germline V lookup: CDR1 SQVTM, CDR2 ANQGSEA. This CDR3 spans 16 amino acids. The DNA for the CDR3 is TGCAGCGTTGCCCGGAGTTCGACAGGGGTGGATGAAAAACTGTTTTTT. It encodes CSVARSSTGVDEKLFF.

This clonotype occurred a few times. For the CDR3, the DNA is TGTGCCAGCAGCGGGACCGGGACAGGGGTGACTGAAGCTTTCTTT. Protein: CASSGTGTGVTEAFF. This chain links TRBV7-2 with TRBJ1-1, with 10 nucleotides matching TRBD1. The CDR3 is 15 amino acids. The germline CDR1 and CDR2 sequences are SGHTA and FQGNSA. V gave up 5 bases and J gave up 5 bases; unmatched junction bases: 8. The complete variable domain, with remaining parts taken from reference TRBV7-2 and TRBJ1-1, reads GAGVSQSPSNKVTEKGKDVELRCDPISGHTALYWYRQSLGQGLEFLIYFQGNSAPDKSGLPSDRFSAERTGGSVSTLTIQRTQQEDSAVYLCASSGTGTGVTEAFFGQGTRLTVV.

The rearrangement uses TRBV27 and TRBJ1-1; D remains unclear. The germline V gene encodes CDR1 MNHEY and CDR2 SMNVEV (reference sequence). Trimming cost V 6 bases and J 10 bases, with 15 bases left between them. The length of the CDR3 is 12 residues. This CDR3 reads CASRPNFLPAFF. CDR3 coding DNA: TGTGCCAGCAGACCCAATTTCCTTCCAGCTTTCTTT.

The table lists this clonotype with a few counts. The V and J genes are TRBV4-3 and TRBJ2-2; no reliable D call. This CDR3 comprises 17 residues. Germline assignment: CDR1 LGHNA and CDR2 YSLEER. Deletions cut 1 base from V and 0 bases from J, with 12 bases between. The CDR3 coding sequence is TGCGCCAGCAGCCAAGTAGGGCAGTTCGCGAACACCGGGGAGCTGTTTTTT. This encodes CASSQVGQFANTGELFF.

Only a few counts were recorded for this clonotype. CDR3 coding DNA: TGTGCCAGCAGCAAAGTGGCAGGGCCCCACGAGCAGTACGTC. Protein product: CASSKVAGPHEQYV. The chain combines TRBV21-1 with TRBJ2-7. TRBV21-1 is termed a pseudogene. The CDR3 runs to 14 residues.